A single sample gave rise to the 18 T cell receptor beta chains below, sequenced in a study of T-cell reconstitution after alpha-beta-depleted transplantation in children. The library targeted TCRbeta and was prepared with unique molecular identifiers. TCRdb reanalysed the PCR reads using MiXCR and keeps one entry per CDR3 protein. Of 450,000 to 600,000 distinct CDR3 sequences listed, approximately 13% were seen once; the top ten hold about 2.2%. Sequencing was performed on PBMCs, mostly from graft donor cells, taken 360 days after TCRalphabeta/CD19-depleted stem cell transplant. The source is a male patient between 10 and 17 years old who had a stem cell transplant for acute myeloid leukemia, so the T cells may come from the graft donor.

This clonotype was counted only a few times. This chain uses TRBV25-1 with TRBJ2-7; either TRBD1 or TRBD2 may supply D (6 bases each). The V gene lost 5 bases and the J gene lost 0 bases, with 14 bases spanning the gap. Germline CDR1 MGHDK, CDR2 SYGVNS. The CDR3 contains 15 residues. The chain's CDR3 is CASSLTGALSYEQYF. CDR3 coding DNA: TGTGCCAGCAGTTTGACGGGGGCCCTCTCCTACGAGCAGTACTTC.

This chain joins TRBV6-2 or TRBV6-3 and TRBJ2-7; possibly TRBD2 for D (5 bases). CDR3 length equals 13 residues. Trimming left V 4 bases short and J 6 bases short, with 13 bases between. CDR1 is MNHEY and CDR2 is SVGEGT in the germline V gene. CDR3 residues: CASSWEPLVEQYF. CDR3 DNA sequence: TGTGCCAGCAGTTGGGAGCCCCTCGTCGAGCAGTACTTC.

This clonotype has at least ten counts. The CDR3 is CASSPTAGRQETQYF. CDR3 coding DNA: TGTGCCAGCAGCCCTACAGCAGGCCGACAAGAGACCCAGTACTTC. The genes are TRBV3-1 and TRBJ2-5; D call uncertain. Trimming took off 4 bases at V and 2 bases at J, with 14 bases between the two ends. CDR1 and CDR2 from the germline V gene are LGHDT and YNNKEL (reference sequence). The CDR3 totals 15 residues.

This clonotype was seen only a few times. The chain uses TRBV20-1 and TRBJ2-7; TRBD2 aligns across 8 bases. After removal of 3 bases from V and 4 bases from J, the junction contained 17 bases not matched to a gene. This CDR3 comprises 17 residues. Per germline, CDR1 DFQATT and CDR2 SNEGSKA (reference sequence). The CDR3 region is CSARVFWEREIGYEQYF. CDR3 nucleotides: TGCAGTGCTAGGGTTTTTTGGGAGCGGGAGATAGGGTACGAGCAGTACTTC.

The chain recombines TRBV3-1 with TRBJ2-5; 10 nucleotides align to TRBD1. With V trimmed by 4 bases and J by 4 bases, 9 bases remained unmatched. Germline-derived CDR1 and CDR2 are LGHDT and YNNKEL (reference sequence). This CDR3 contains 16 residues. Written as DNA, the CDR3 is TGTGCCAGCAGCCTCCGACGGACAGGGGGACCAGAGACCCAGTACTTC. Its protein is CASSLRRTGGPETQYF.

V gene TRBV27 combines with J gene TRBJ1-3; TRBD1 is a possible D gene (6 bases). Between the trimmed V and J ends, which lost 5 bases and 1 base, there was a span of 12 bases. The germline CDR1 and CDR2 sequences are MNHEY and SMNVEV (reference sequence). The CDR3 is 15 amino acids. CDR3 region: CASSHTGTSGNTIYF. The DNA of the CDR3 is TGTGCCAGCAGTCACACAGGGACGTCTGGAAACACCATATATTTT.

The J gene is TRBJ2-7, the V gene TRBV11-2, with 11 bases aligning to TRBD2. V shed 4 bases, J shed 0 bases, and the junction held 11 bases outside the gene matches. The germline V gene encodes CDR1 SGHAT and CDR2 FQNNGV. The CDR3 covers 18 residues. The CDR3 nucleotides read TGTGCCAGCAGCTCCGGGACTAGCGGCTCCATATTCTCCTACGAGCAGTACTTC. It specifies CASSSGTSGSIFSYEQYF.

This clonotype was observed a handful of times. The V and J genes are TRBV7-2 and TRBJ2-7, with TRBD1 matching 7 bases. This CDR3 contains 14 residues. Looked up from germline, CDR1 is SGHTA and CDR2 is FQGNSA. The ends lost 7 bases at V and 0 bases at J; junction bases unmatched: 6. The CDR3 loop is CASNRGLSSYEQYF. The CDR3 DNA is TGTGCCAGCAACAGGGGTTTAAGCTCCTACGAGCAGTACTTC.

This clonotype was detected ten times or more. J is TRBJ1-2 and V is TRBV6-5, with D perhaps TRBD1 (5 bases). Germline V gene lookup returns CDR1 MNHEY and CDR2 SVGAGI. This CDR3 has 13 residues. Trimming took 4 bases from V and 4 from J, leaving 10 bases between them. CDR3 in amino acids: CASSLGPVYGYTF. The CDR3 coding sequence is TGTGCCAGCAGTTTGGGGCCGGTCTATGGCTACACCTTC.

Concerning this clonotype: This may be a read error, as it is one base from a much larger clone. Since no conserved phenylalanine or tryptophan closes the CDR3, a read error is the likely cause. The chain is built from TRBV14 and TRBJ2-1; 10 bases are a match to TRBD2. Germline CDR1 and CDR2: SGHDN and FVKESK. The CDR3 has 18 residues. J lost 9 bases, V lost 6 bases, and 20 bases had no gene match. The CDR3 DNA reads TGTGCCAGCAGTCAAAAACAGGTACTAGCGGGGCCTGTGGGTGAGCAGTTCTAC. This sequence encodes CASSQKQVLAGPVGEQFY.

The V gene is TRBV5-1, the J gene TRBJ2-3; TRBD2 matches 8 bases. The V gene's germline CDR1 is SGHRS and CDR2 YFSETQ. V lost 5 bases and J lost 1; bases outside the gene matches: 6. This CDR3 has 15 amino acids. The DNA for the CDR3 is TGCGCCAGCAGAGCGGGAGATGGCCGCACAGATACGCAGTATTTT. Residues: CASRAGDGRTDTQYF. The whole variable domain, filled in from reference TRBV5-1 and TRBJ2-3, reads KAGVTQTPRYLIKTRGQQVTLSCSPISGHRSVSWYQQTPGQGLQFLFEYFSETQRNKGNFPGRFSGRQFSNSRSEMNVSTLELGDSALYLCASRAGDGRTDTQYFGPGTRLTVL.

This clonotype was counted at least ten times. CDR3 in amino acids: CASSYRGGENIQYF. The DNA of the CDR3 is TGTGCCAGCAGTTACCGAGGGGGGGAAAACATTCAGTACTTC. The chain carries TRBV6-2 or TRBV6-3 and TRBJ2-4, with D perhaps matching TRBD2 (7 bases). The CDR3 extends over 14 amino acids. Trimming cost V 2 bases and J 5 bases, with 10 bases left between them. Germline V gene sequence: CDR1 MNHEY, CDR2 SVGEGT.

As to this clonotype: Sequence at one end of the junction differs from germline and may be a read error. The chain has TRBV12-3 or TRBV12-4 and TRBJ2-7; 8 positions agree with TRBD1. This CDR3 comprises 14 residues. The CDR3 region has the DNA TGTGCCAGCAGCCAGGGGGCTTCCTCCTACGAGGAGTACTTC. Its protein product is CASSQGASSYEEYF.

This clonotype was seen a handful of times. The V and J genes are TRBV28 and TRBJ2-6; 9 positions agree with TRBD2. V dropped 2 bases and J dropped 5; count of bases not matched to a gene: 7. The germline V gene has CDR1 MDHEN and CDR2 SYDVKM. This CDR3 is 17 amino acids long. The CDR3 spells CASSLLAGRYRANVLTF. Written as DNA, the CDR3 is TGTGCCAGCAGTTTACTAGCGGGACGATACCGGGCCAACGTCCTGACTTTC.

This clonotype was observed a few times. The J gene is TRBJ2-3, the V gene TRBV19; D gene uncertain. The V end was cut by 4 bases, the J end by 2 bases, with 7 bases between. Germline V gene sequence: CDR1 LNHDA, CDR2 SQIVND (reference sequence). This CDR3 has 13 residues. DNA for the CDR3: TGTGCCAGTAGTAGGCGCTACACAGATACGCAGTATTTT. As protein: CASSRRYTDTQYF.

This clonotype was detected ten times or more. The chain carries TRBV20-1 and TRBJ2-1; D possibly corresponds to TRBD2 (6 bases). Germline-derived CDR1 and CDR2 are DFQATT and SNEGSKA (reference sequence). The CDR3 totals 15 residues. The ends were cut back, 3 bases at V and 2 bases at J, with 14 bases in the middle. The CDR3 reads CSARKTGAPYNEQFF. In DNA form, the CDR3 reads TGCAGTGCTAGGAAGACGGGAGCCCCCTACAATGAGCAGTTCTTC.

The chain joins TRBV11-3 to TRBJ2-3, with TRBD1 matching over 8 bases. Germline lookup yields CDR1 SGHNT and CDR2 YENEEA. V was clipped by 5 bases and J by 2 bases; unmatched bases: 6. The CDR3 is 15 residues long. The CDR3 is CASSPGQGDTDTQYF. In DNA, the CDR3 is TGTGCCAGCAGCCCCGGACAGGGTGACACAGATACGCAGTATTTT.

This rearrangement joins TRBV20-1 to TRBJ2-7; the D gene is possibly TRBD2 (5 bases). The V and J ends lost 5 bases and 0 bases respectively, with 14 bases between them. CDR1 is DFQATT, CDR2 SNEGSKA, per germline (reference sequence). The CDR3 sequence is 14 residues long. The CDR3 loop reads CSAEGRSSSYEQYF. The CDR3, as DNA: TGCAGTGCTGAGGGCCGGTCGAGCTCCTACGAGCAGTACTTC.